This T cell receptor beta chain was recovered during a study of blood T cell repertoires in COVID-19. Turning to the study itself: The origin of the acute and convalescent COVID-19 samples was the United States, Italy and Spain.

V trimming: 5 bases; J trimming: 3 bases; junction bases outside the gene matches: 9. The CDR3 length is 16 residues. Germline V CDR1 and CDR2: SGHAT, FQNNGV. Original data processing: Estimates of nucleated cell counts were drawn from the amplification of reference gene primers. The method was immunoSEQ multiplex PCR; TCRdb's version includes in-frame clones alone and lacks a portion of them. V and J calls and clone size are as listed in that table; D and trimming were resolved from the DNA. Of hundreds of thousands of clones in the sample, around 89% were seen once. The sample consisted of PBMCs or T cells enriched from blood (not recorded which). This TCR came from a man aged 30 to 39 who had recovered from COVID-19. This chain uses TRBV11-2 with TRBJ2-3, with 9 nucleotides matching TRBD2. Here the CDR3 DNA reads TGTGCCAGCAGCCCACTAGCGGGCAGAGGGACAGATACGCAGTATTTT. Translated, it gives CASSPLAGRGTDTQYF.